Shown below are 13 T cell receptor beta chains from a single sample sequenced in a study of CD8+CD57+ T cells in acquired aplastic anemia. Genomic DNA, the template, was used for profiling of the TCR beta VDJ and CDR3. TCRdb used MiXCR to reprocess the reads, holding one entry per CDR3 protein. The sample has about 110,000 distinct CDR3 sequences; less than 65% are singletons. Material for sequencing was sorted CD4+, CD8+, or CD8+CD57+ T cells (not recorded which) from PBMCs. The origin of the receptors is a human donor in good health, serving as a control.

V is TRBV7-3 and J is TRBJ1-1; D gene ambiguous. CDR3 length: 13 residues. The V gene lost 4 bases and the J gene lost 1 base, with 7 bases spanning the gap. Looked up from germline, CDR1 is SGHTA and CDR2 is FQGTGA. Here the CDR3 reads CASSYGKNTEAFF. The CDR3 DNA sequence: TGTGCCAGCAGCTATGGAAAGAACACTGAAGCTTTCTTT.

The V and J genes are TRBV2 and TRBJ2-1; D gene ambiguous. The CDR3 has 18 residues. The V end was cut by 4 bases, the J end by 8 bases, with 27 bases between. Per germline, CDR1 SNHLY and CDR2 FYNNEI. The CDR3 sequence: CASSVGFGEVGSSHEQFF. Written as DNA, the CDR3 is TGTGCCAGCAGTGTCGGGTTCGGCGAAGTTGGGTCTTCTCATGAGCAGTTCTTC.

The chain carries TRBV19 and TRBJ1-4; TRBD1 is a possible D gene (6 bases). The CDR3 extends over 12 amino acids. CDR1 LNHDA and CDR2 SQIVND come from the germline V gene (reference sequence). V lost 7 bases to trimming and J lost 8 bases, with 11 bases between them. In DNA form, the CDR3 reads TGTGCCAGTACAGGGGTATCCGAAAAACTGTTTTTT. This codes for CASTGVSEKLFF.

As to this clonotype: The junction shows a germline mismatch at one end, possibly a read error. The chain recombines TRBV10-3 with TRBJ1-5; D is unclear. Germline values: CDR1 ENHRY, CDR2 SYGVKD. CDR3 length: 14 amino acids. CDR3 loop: CASSLKAADQPQHF. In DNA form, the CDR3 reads TGTGCCAGCAGTTTAAAGGCAGCTGACCAGCCCCAGCATTTT.

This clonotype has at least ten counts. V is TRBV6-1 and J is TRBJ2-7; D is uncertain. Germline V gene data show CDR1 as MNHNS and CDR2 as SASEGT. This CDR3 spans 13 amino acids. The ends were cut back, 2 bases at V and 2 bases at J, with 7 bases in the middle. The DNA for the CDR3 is TGTGCCAGCAGTGAACGGGTTCCCTACGAGCAGTACTTC. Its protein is CASSERVPYEQYF.

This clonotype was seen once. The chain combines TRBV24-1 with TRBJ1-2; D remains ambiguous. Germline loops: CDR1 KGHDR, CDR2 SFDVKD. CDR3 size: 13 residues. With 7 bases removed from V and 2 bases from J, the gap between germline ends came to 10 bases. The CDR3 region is CATRAGDNYGYTF. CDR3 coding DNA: TGTGCCACCAGAGCAGGTGACAACTATGGCTACACCTTC.

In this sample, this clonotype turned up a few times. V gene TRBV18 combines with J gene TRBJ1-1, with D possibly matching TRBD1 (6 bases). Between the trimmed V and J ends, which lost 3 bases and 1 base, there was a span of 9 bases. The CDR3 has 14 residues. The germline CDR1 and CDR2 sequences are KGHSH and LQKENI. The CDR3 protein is CASSPRGQNTEAFF. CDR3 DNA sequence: TGTGCCAGCTCACCGCGGGGACAGAACACTGAAGCTTTCTTT.

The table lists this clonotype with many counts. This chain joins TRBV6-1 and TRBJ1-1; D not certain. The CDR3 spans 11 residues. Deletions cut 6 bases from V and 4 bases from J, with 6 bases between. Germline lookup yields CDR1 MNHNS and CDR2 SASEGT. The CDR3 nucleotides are TGTGCCAGCAGGGCGCCCACTGAAGCTTTCTTT. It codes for CASRAPTEAFF.

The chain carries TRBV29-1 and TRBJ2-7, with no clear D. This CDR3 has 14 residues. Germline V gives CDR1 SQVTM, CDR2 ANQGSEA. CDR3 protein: CSAAIGWSSYEQYF. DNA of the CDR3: TGCAGTGCTGCGATCGGGTGGTCCTCCTACGAGCAGTACTTC.

The CDR3 protein is CASSLAVGGQYEQYF. In nucleotides, the CDR3 is TGTGCCAGCAGCTTAGCTGTCGGGGGGCAGTACGAGCAGTACTTC. The chain couples TRBV7-2 to TRBJ2-7, with D maybe TRBD2 (7 bases). CDR1 and CDR2 from the germline V gene are SGHTA and FQGNSA. V lost 0 bases and J lost 4, with 13 bases in between. The CDR3 is made up of 15 amino acids.

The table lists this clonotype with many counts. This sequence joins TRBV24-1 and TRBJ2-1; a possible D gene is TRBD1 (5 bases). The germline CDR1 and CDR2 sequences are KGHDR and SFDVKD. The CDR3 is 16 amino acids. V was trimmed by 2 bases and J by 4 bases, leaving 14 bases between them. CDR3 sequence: CATSDYAGSRYNEQFF. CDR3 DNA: TGTGCCACCAGTGATTATGCAGGGTCGAGGTACAATGAGCAGTTCTTC.

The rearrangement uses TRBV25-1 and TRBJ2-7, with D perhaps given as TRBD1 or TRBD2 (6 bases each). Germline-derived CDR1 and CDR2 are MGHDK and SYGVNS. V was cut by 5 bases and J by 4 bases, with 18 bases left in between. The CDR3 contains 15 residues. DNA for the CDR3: TGTGCCAGCAGTTTGGAGGGGGGTGGCACATACGAGCAGTACTTC. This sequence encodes CASSLEGGGTYEQYF.

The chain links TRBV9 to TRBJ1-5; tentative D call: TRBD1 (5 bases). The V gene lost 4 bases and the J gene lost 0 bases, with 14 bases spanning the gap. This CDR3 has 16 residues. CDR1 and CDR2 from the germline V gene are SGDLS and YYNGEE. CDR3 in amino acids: CASSPRGEISNQPQHF. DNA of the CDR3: TGTGCCAGCAGCCCGAGGGGAGAGATTAGCAATCAGCCCCAGCATTTT.